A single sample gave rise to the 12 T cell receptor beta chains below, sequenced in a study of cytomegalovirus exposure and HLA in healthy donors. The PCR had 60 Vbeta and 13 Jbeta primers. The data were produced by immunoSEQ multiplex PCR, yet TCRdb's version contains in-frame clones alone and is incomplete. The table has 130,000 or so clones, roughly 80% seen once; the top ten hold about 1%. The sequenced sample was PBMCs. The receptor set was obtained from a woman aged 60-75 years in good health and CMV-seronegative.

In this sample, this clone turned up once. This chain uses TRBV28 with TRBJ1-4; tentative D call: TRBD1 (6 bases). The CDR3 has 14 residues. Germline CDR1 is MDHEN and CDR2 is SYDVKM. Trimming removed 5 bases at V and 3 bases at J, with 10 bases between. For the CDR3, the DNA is TGTGCCAGCAGTCAGACAGGACCTAATGAAAAACTGTTTTTT. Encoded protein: CASSQTGPNEKLFF.

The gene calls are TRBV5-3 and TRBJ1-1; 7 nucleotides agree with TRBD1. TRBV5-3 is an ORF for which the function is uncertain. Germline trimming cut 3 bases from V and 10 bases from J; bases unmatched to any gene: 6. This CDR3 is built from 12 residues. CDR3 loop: CARSSGAGGAFF. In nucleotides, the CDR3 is TGTGCCAGAAGCTCAGGTGCAGGGGGAGCTTTCTTT.

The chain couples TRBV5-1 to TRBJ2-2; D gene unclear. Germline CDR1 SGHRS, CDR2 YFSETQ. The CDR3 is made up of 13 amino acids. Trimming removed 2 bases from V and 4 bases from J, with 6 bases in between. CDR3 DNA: TGCGCCAGCAGCTTCGCCAGCACCGGGGAGCTGTTTTTT. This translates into CASSFASTGELFF. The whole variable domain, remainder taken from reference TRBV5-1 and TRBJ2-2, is KAGVTQTPRYLIKTRGQQVTLSCSPISGHRSVSWYQQTPGQGLQFLFEYFSETQRNKGNFPGRFSGRQFSNSRSEMNVSTLELGDSALYLCASSFASTGELFFGEGSRLTVL.

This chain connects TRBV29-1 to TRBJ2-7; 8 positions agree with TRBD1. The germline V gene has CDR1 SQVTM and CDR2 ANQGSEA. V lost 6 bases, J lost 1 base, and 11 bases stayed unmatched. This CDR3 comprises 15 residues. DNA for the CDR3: TGCAGCGTCGAAAACCGGCGACAGGGGTCCTACGAGCAGTACTTC. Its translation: CSVENRRQGSYEQYF.

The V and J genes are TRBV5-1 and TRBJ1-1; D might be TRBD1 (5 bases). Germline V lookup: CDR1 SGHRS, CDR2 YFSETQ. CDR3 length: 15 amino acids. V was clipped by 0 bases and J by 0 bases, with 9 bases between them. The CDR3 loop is CASSLAPGMNTEAFF. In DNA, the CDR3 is TGCGCCAGCAGCTTGGCCCCAGGGATGAACACTGAAGCTTTCTTT.

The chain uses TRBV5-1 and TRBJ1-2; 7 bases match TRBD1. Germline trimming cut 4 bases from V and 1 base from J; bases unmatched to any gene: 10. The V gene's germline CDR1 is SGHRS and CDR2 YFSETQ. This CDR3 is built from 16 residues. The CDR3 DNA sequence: TGCGCCAGCAGCCCCGGACAGGTACAGGTTAACTATGGCTACACCTTC. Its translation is CASSPGQVQVNYGYTF.

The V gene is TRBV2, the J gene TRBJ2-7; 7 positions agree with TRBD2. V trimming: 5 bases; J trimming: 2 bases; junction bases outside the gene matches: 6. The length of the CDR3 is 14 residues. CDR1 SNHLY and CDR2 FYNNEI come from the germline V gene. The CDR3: CASSTNGLAYEQYF. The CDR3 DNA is TGTGCCAGCAGTACGAATGGACTAGCCTACGAGCAGTACTTC.

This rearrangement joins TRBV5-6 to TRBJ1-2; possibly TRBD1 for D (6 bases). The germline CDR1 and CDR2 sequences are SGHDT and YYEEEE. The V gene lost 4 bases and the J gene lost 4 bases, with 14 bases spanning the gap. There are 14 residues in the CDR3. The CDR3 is CASSRAGQLYGYTF. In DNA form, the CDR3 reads TGTGCCAGCAGCAGAGCCGGACAGCTCTATGGCTACACCTTC.

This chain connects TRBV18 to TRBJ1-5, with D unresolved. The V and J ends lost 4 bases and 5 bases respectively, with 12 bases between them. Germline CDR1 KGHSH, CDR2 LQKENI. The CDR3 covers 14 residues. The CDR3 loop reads CASSRVGEDQPQHF. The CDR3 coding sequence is TGTGCCAGCTCACGAGTGGGAGAGGATCAGCCCCAGCATTTT. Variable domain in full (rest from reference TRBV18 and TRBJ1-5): NAGVMQNPRHLVRRRGQEARLRCSPMKGHSHVYWYRQLPEEGLKFMVYLQKENIIDESGMPKERFSAEFPKEGPSILRIQQVVRGDSAAYFCASSRVGEDQPQHFGDGTRLSIL.

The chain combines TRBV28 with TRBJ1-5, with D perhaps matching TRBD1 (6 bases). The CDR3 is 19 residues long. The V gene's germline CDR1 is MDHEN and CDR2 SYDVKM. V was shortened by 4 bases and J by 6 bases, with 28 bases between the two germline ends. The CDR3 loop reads CASSYPRGGRGNLAQPQHF. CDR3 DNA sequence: TGTGCCAGCAGTTACCCGCGGGGGGGGCGGGGGAATTTGGCTCAGCCCCAGCATTTT.

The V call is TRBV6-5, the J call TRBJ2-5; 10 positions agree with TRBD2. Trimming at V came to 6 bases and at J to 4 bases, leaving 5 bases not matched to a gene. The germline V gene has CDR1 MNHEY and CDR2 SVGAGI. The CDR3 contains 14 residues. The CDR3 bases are TGTGCCAGCAGGGCTAGCGGGGGTGGAGAGACCCAGTACTTC. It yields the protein CASRASGGGETQYF.

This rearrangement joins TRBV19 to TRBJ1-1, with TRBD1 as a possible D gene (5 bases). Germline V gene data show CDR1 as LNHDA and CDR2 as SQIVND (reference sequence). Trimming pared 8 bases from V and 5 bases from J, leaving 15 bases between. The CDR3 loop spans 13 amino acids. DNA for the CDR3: TGTGCCAGTGGGTCAGGGTATAGTACTGAAGCTTTCTTT. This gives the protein CASGSGYSTEAFF.